The 3 T cell receptor beta chains in this list originate from one sample, sequenced in a study of cytomegalovirus exposure and HLA in healthy donors listed by TCRdb under 2017. The library was produced with the immunoSEQ multiplex PCR assay. For the multiplex PCR, a mixture combining 60 forward primers for TCR Vbeta segments and 13 reverse primers for TCR Jbeta segments was used. Imported from immuneACCESS, the table was reduced by TCRdb to in-frame sequences with V and J called. These copies leave out some clones; in studies compared against another copy, an unresolved V gene accounts for under half, and the cause of the remainder is not known. A total of 150,000 to 160,000 clones appear in this sample, around 81% of them only once. The top ten hold 5.6% of the sample. Material: PBMCs. The source of these receptors is a woman aged 40 to 50 in good health and CMV-seropositive.

This chain links TRBV14 with TRBJ2-7; 11 bases line up with TRBD1. The junction had 5 bases not matched to a gene; V was cut back by 3 bases and J by 1 base. Germline V CDR1 and CDR2: SGHDN, FVKESK. The CDR3 consists of 16 residues. The CDR3 loop reads CASSQSRDRGSYEQYF. CDR3 in DNA: TGTGCCAGCAGCCAGTCTAGGGACAGGGGGTCCTACGAGCAGTACTTC.

The genes are TRBV28 and TRBJ1-1, with unresolved D. Germline values: CDR1 MDHEN, CDR2 SYDVKM. The CDR3 extends over 15 amino acids. V gave up 4 bases and J gave up 0 bases, with 12 bases separating them. This CDR3 reads CASSSFRGVNTEAFF. The DNA for the CDR3 is TGTGCCAGCAGTTCCTTTCGGGGAGTGAACACTGAAGCTTTCTTT.

CDR3 coding DNA: TGTGCCAGCAGCTTGGGGGGAGTAAGGGTTGAGACCCAGTACTTC. Translated: CASSLGGVRVETQYF. The rearrangement uses TRBV5-4 and TRBJ2-5, with a weak D call TRBD2 (5 bases). Trimming shortened V by 0 bases and J by 5 bases, and 14 bases separated the two germline ends. The germline V gene has CDR1 SGHNT and CDR2 YYREEE (reference sequence). The CDR3 runs 15 residues. Drawing the rest from reference TRBV5-4 and TRBJ2-5, the complete variable domain is ETGVTQSPTHLIKTRGQQVTLRCSSQSGHNTVSWYQQALGQGPQFIFQYYREEENGRGNFPPRFSGLQFPNYSSELNVNALELDDSALYLCASSLGGVRVETQYFGPGTRLLVL.